The rows below give T cell receptor beta chains drawn from one sample of a study of shared clonotypes between healthy human individuals. TCRdb's table, derived via immunoSEQ multiplex PCR, lists solely in-frame clones and lacks some. Among hundreds of thousands of clones, 95% to 97% were seen once, and the ten largest hold less than 0.25%. Source material: naive CD8+ T cells sorted from blood. Receptor source: a man younger than 40 in good health. The CDR3 runs from the conserved cysteine through the conserved F or W. The D gene is left open where the match is weak. Clone sizes are given selectively: once, few, many, or a class where the clone is expanded.

>TRBV14|TRBJ1-1|-|TRBD1
TGTGCCAGCAGCCACCCCGGACAGGGAAGCGAAGCTTTCTTT
CASSHPGQGSEAFF
>TRBV7-8|TRBJ1-1|-|TRBD1
TGTGCCAGCAGCAAGCTGACAGGGGGCAACACTGAAGCTTTCTTT
CASSKLTGGNTEAFF
>TRBV5-4|TRBJ2-7|-|-
TGTGCCAGCAGCTCTCTAGGGTATACCTACGAGCAGTACTTC
CASSSLGYTYEQYF
>TRBV15|TRBJ1-5|few|-
TGTGCCACCAGCAGAGATCGGGGCGTCAATCAGCCCCAGCATTTT
CATSRDRGVNQPQHF
>TRBV6-1|TRBJ1-5|-|-
TGTGCCAGCAGTGAGGGATACTCAGGGCAGCCCCAGCATTTT
CASSEGYSGQPQHF
>TRBV27|TRBJ2-7|once|TRBD1
TGTGCCAGCAGTTCTCCGGACAGGCGGAACGAGCAGTACTTC
CASSSPDRRNEQYF
>TRBV7-9|TRBJ2-1|-|-
TGTGCCAGCAGCGCCTCCGGGATTTCCTACAATGAGCAGTTCTTC
CASSASGISYNEQFF
>TRBV18|TRBJ1-2|-|-
TGTGCCAGCTCAACGGACGTTTGGAGGGGTCCCATCTATGGCTACACCTTC
CASSTDVWRGPIYGYTF
>TRBV29-1|TRBJ2-5|-|-
TGCAGCGTAGTAACGGAGACCCAGTACTTC
CSVVTETQYF
>TRBV29-1|TRBJ1-5|few|TRBD1
TGCAGCGTTTTAGCCCCACAGGGGCACCAGCATTTT
CSVLAPQGHQHF
>TRBV29-1|TRBJ2-1|once|-
TGCAGCGTAGGGATCGTCCCCTACAATGAGCAGTTCTTC
CSVGIVPYNEQFF
>TRBV19|TRBJ2-3|-|TRBD1
TGTGCCAGTAGTAGGGGACAGGGCCTTTTCACAGATACGCAGTATTTT
CASSRGQGLFTDTQYF
>TRBV10-3|TRBJ2-2|-|-
TGTGCCATCCATAACACCGGGGAGCTGTTTTTT
CAIHNTGELFF
>TRBV11-2|TRBJ2-2|-|-
TGTGCCAGCCCCTTGGGCACTGCGAACACCGGGGAGCTGTTTTTT
CASPLGTANTGELFF
>TRBV30|TRBJ2-4|-|-
TGTGCCTGGAGTGTACTGTCGTCTGGATTGGGAAACATTCAGTACTTC
CAWSVLSSGLGNIQYF
>TRBV9|TRBJ2-3|-|-
TGTGCCAGCAGCGTAGCGGGAGCGAGCACAGATACGCAGTATTTT
CASSVAGASTDTQYF
>TRBV11-3|TRBJ2-2|-|-
TGTGCCAGCAGCTTAGCGACTTTCCCCGGGGAGCTGTTTTTT
CASSLATFPGELFF
>TRBV29-1|TRBJ2-3|-|TRBD2
TGCAGCGTTGACGGGGGACTAGCGGGAGGTCTAAGGGCCCCAGATACGCAGTATTTT
CSVDGGLAGGLRAPDTQYF
>TRBV27|TRBJ2-7|-|TRBD2
TGTGCCAGCTGGGGACAAGGGCTAGCGGGAGTAGGCTACGAGCAGTACTTC
CASWGQGLAGVGYEQYF
>TRBV28|TRBJ2-3|-|TRBD2
TGTGCCAGCAGTGCGCGGGGGACAGATACGCAGTATTTT
CASSARGTDTQYF
>TRBV14|TRBJ2-7|-|-
TGTGCCAGCAGCGAAGGGGCAGGGTGGGACGAGCAGTACTTC
CASSEGAGWDEQYF
>TRBV5-1|TRBJ2-7|-|-
TGCGCCAGCAGCCCGGGGGTAGGGTCCTTAAGCTCCTACGAGCAGTACTTC
CASSPGVGSLSSYEQYF
>TRBV7-9|TRBJ2-7|-|-
TGTGCCAGCAGCTCCAGTGATGAGCAGTACTTC
CASSSSDEQYF
>TRBV19|TRBJ1-1|-|TRBD1
TGTGCCAGTAGACCGGGACAGGGGGCGGTCACTGAAGCTTTCTTT
CASRPGQGAVTEAFF
>TRBV7-8|TRBJ2-3|-|-
TGTGCCAGCAGCTTAGGGCGATTTCTCGGCGCCGCAACCCCCACAGATACGCAGTATTTT
CASSLGRFLGAATPTDTQYF
>TRBV6-1|TRBJ2-7|-|TRBD2
TGTGCCAGCAGTGGGGGGTTAGCGGGAGGGCCTCCTCGCGAGCAGTACTTC
CASSGGLAGGPPREQYF
>TRBV7-9|TRBJ1-3|-|-
TGTGCCAGCAGCTCCAGTCCGGACACCATATATTTT
CASSSSPDTIYF
>TRBV4-1|TRBJ2-7|-|-
TGCGCCAGCAGCCACAGGGACACCAACTACGAGCAGTACTTC
CASSHRDTNYEQYF
>TRBV27|TRBJ2-1|-|-
TGTGCCAGCAGCAGAATTACTTTTGACGAGCAGTTCTTC
CASSRITFDEQFF
>TRBV15|TRBJ2-7|-|-
TGTGCCACCAGCAGAGATCTCGGGGCCAGCAGTACCTACGCGCAGTACTTC
CATSRDLGASSTYAQYF